One sample yielded the 24 T cell receptor beta chains listed below, sequenced in a study of blood T cell repertoires in COVID-19. Sequencing was performed with immunoSEQ multiplex PCR; in TCRdb, only in-frame clones are kept and a portion is missing. The sample has 90,000 to 100,000 clones; approximately 86% are singletons. Sequenced: peripheral blood. The receptors come from a man older than 75 with acute or convalescent COVID-19.

In this sample, this clone turned up once. The chain combines TRBV6-5 with TRBJ2-1, with D tentatively TRBD1 (6 bases). V was trimmed by 7 bases and J by 6 bases, leaving 19 bases between them. The germline V gene encodes CDR1 MNHEY and CDR2 SVGAGI. This CDR3 is built from 15 residues. The CDR3 DNA is TGTGCCAGCAACGGGCGTCCGGGACAAGGCAATGAGCAGTTCTTC. This translates into CASNGRPGQGNEQFF.

V usage is TRBV7-2 and J usage is TRBJ2-1; TRBD1 might be the D (5 bases). CDR3 length: 13 residues. Looked up from germline, CDR1 is SGHTA and CDR2 is FQGNSA. Trimming stripped 5 bases from V and 4 bases from J, with 9 bases between. In nucleotides, the CDR3 is TGTGCCAGCAGCCCCCGACAGTACAATGAGCAGTTCTTC. It translates to CASSPRQYNEQFF.

The chain links TRBV4-2 to TRBJ2-7, with 9 bases fitting TRBD2. There are 16 residues in the CDR3. Unmatched junction bases numbered 5, after V lost 0 bases and J lost 2 bases. CDR1 and CDR2 (germline): LGHNA, YNFKEQ. CDR3 residues: CASSQEGGRAAYEQYF. The CDR3 DNA sequence: TGTGCCAGCAGCCAAGAAGGCGGGAGGGCCGCCTACGAGCAGTACTTC.

The chain combines TRBV2 with TRBJ1-6; 10 bases fit TRBD1. J was trimmed by 8 bases and V by 6 bases; bases with no gene match: 4. There are 14 residues in the CDR3. CDR1 and CDR2 (germline): SNHLY, FYNNEI. Here the CDR3 reads CASRLDRGHSPLHF. The DNA for the CDR3 is TGTGCCAGCAGGCTAGACAGGGGGCATTCACCCCTCCACTTT.

The chain carries TRBV6-2 or TRBV6-3 and TRBJ2-1; 12 nucleotides match TRBD2. The ends lost 0 bases at V and 4 bases at J; junction bases unmatched: 4. Germline-derived CDR1 and CDR2 are MNHEY and SVGEGT. This CDR3 is 17 amino acids long. CDR3 coding DNA: TGTGCCAGCAGTTACTCCGGGGGACTAGCGGGTTACAATGAGCAGTTCTTC. Translated, it gives CASSYSGGLAGYNEQFF.

This clone showed up just once. The chain couples TRBV7-2 to TRBJ2-1; TRBD1 aligns across 7 bases. Germline CDR1 SGHTA, CDR2 FQGNSA. After removal of 3 bases from V and 7 bases from J, the junction contained 6 bases not matched to a gene. The CDR3 is made up of 14 amino acids. CDR3 in DNA: TGTGCCAGCAGCTTTAGGACAGGCCTGAATGAGCAGTTCTTC. This codes for CASSFRTGLNEQFF.

The V call is TRBV6-1, the J call TRBJ1-2, with a weak D call TRBD1 (6 bases). Germline values: CDR1 MNHNS, CDR2 SASEGT. V was cut by 1 base and J by 4 bases, with 10 bases left in between. This CDR3 contains 14 residues. The CDR3 nucleotides read TGTGCCAGCAGTGAAGGGGGGCTAGCCTATGGCTACACCTTC. Its translation is CASSEGGLAYGYTF.

The rearrangement joins TRBV9 to TRBJ1-1, with 8 bases lining up with TRBD1. CDR1 and CDR2 (germline): SGDLS, YYNGEE. Trimming took 0 bases from V and 4 from J; bases not matched to a gene: 8. The CDR3 totals 16 residues. CDR3 nucleotides: TGTGCCAGCAGCGTAGCTCCGCAGGGGGCGGGCACTGAAGCTTTCTTT. Its protein is CASSVAPQGAGTEAFF.

The chain combines TRBV2 with TRBJ2-3; TRBD2 might be the D (5 bases). V lost 5 bases to trimming and J lost 6 bases, with 15 bases between them. CDR1 is SNHLY, CDR2 FYNNEI, per germline. This CDR3 region has 14 residues. CDR3 sequence (DNA): TGTGCCAGCAGTTTTCCCAGCGGTGGGGATACGCAGTATTTT. The encoded protein is CASSFPSGGDTQYF.

This chain uses TRBV19 with TRBJ2-4; maybe TRBD2 (5 bases). Germline V CDR1 and CDR2: LNHDA, SQIVND (reference sequence). V shed 7 bases and J shed 8 bases, with 15 bases lying between them. The CDR3 totals 13 residues. The CDR3 DNA is TGTGCCAGTACCAAATCTTCGAGGGACATTCAGTACTTC. This gives the protein CASTKSSRDIQYF. Drawing the rest from reference TRBV19 and TRBJ2-4, the complete variable domain is DGGITQSPKYLFRKEGQNVTLSCEQNLNHDAMYWYRQDPGQGLRLIYYSQIVNDFQKGDIAEGYSVSREKKESFPLTVTSAQKNPTAFYLCASTKSSRDIQYFGAGTRLSVL.

Note on this clone: Likely a read error: the CDR3 ends without its conserved phenylalanine or tryptophan. Because the CDR3's place on the DNA is in doubt, the DNA is left out and the CDR3 is given as listed by TCRdb. The V gene is TRBV6-5, the J gene TRBJ1-1; the table's TRBD1 call for D was not verified on the DNA. The CDR3 is made up of 14 amino acids, end residues included. Germline CDR1 reads MNHEY; CDR2 reads SVGAGI. The CDR3 here is CASTQGDRGGRQLL.

CDR3 protein: CASSLGGGGAEAFF. The CDR3 nucleotides read TGCGCCAGCAGCTTGGGGGGTGGGGGCGCTGAAGCTTTCTTT. The rearrangement links TRBV5-1 to TRBJ1-1; a weak D match, TRBD1 (6 bases). Trimming removed 0 bases from V and 6 bases from J, with 12 bases in between. This CDR3 spans 14 amino acids. Germline V gene lookup returns CDR1 SGHRS and CDR2 YFSETQ.

In this sample, this clone turned up once. The J gene is TRBJ2-3, the V gene TRBV10-3; 12 nucleotides align to TRBD2. The V gene end was trimmed by 4 bases and the J gene end by 9 bases; junction bases not matched to a gene: 8. Germline CDR1 reads ENHRY; CDR2 reads SYGVKD. The CDR3 has 15 residues. This CDR3 reads CAISAALAGGGTQYF. In nucleotides, the CDR3 is TGTGCCATCAGTGCGGCGCTAGCGGGAGGGGGCACGCAGTATTTT.

The V gene is TRBV4-3, the J gene TRBJ2-1; D is perhaps TRBD2 (6 bases). Trimming removed 6 bases from V and 5 bases from J, with 17 bases in between. The CDR3 length is 15 residues. From germline, CDR1 is LGHNA and CDR2 YSLEER. CDR3 nucleotide sequence: TGCGCCAGCAGTCACGCAAGCGGGTTTAACAATGAGCAGTTCTTC. Its protein is CASSHASGFNNEQFF.

The chain employs TRBV28 and TRBJ1-2, with D uncertain. Germline CDR1 MDHEN, CDR2 SYDVKM. With 6 bases removed from V and 2 bases from J, the gap between germline ends came to 13 bases. The CDR3 has 14 amino acids. CDR3 coding DNA: TGTGCCAGCAGCGCAGACGGGGTCAACTATGGCTACACCTTC. Encoded protein: CASSADGVNYGYTF.

The chain is built from TRBV6-5 and TRBJ2-7, with D maybe TRBD1 (5 bases). Germline CDR1 reads MNHEY; CDR2 reads SVGAGI. CDR3 size: 15 residues. V lost 6 bases, J lost 0 bases, and 15 bases lay in between. CDR3 in DNA: TGTGCCAGCAGGAGGAACCAGGGTAGCTCCTACGAGCAGTACTTC. Protein sequence: CASRRNQGSSYEQYF.

The rearrangement joins TRBV5-4 to TRBJ2-2; the D is unclear. Germline loops: CDR1 SGHNT, CDR2 YYREEE (reference sequence). Deletions cut 0 bases from V and 5 bases from J, with 11 bases between. The CDR3 is made up of 15 amino acids. CDR3 sequence (DNA): TGTGCCAGCAGCTTGGGATTGACGGAGACCGGGGAGCTGTTTTTT. This translates into CASSLGLTETGELFF.

The chain uses TRBV24-1 and TRBJ1-1, with D perhaps TRBD1 (5 bases). Trimming took 5 bases from V and 1 from J, leaving 16 bases between them. The germline V gene has CDR1 KGHDR and CDR2 SFDVKD. CDR3 length equals 16 residues. The DNA for the CDR3 is TGTGCCACCAGTGCCCAATGGGGGAGGACGAACACTGAAGCTTTCTTT. Protein product: CATSAQWGRTNTEAFF.

The chain has TRBV5-1 and TRBJ2-1; TRBD2 matches 13 bases. The CDR3 is 15 amino acids. With V trimmed by 2 bases and J by 8 bases, 4 bases remained unmatched. Germline V gene data show CDR1 as SGHRS and CDR2 as YFSETQ. CDR3 residues: CASSFGLAGVDEQFF. The DNA for the CDR3 is TGCGCCAGCAGCTTTGGACTAGCGGGAGTGGATGAGCAGTTCTTC.

The table lists this clone with a count of one. At the DNA level, this CDR3 is encoded by other sequences in the same sample as well. The chain recombines TRBV7-9 with TRBJ2-7; D possibly corresponds to TRBD1 (6 bases). The CDR3 runs to 12 residues. Germline-derived CDR1 and CDR2 are SEHNR and FQNEAQ (reference sequence). V lost 5 bases and J 4 bases, leaving 9 bases between the germline ends. CDR3 nucleotides: TGTGCCAGCAGCGAACAGGGTTACGAGCAGTACTTC. Its protein is CASSEQGYEQYF.

The chain employs TRBV10-3 and TRBJ2-3; TRBD2 aligns across 7 bases. Germline-derived CDR1 and CDR2 are ENHRY and SYGVKD. The length of the CDR3 is 15 residues. V gave up 3 bases and J gave up 7 bases; unmatched junction bases: 10. The CDR3 reads CAISETGTNSNTQYF. The CDR3 region has the DNA TGTGCCATCAGTGAAACCGGGACTAACTCGAATACGCAGTATTTT.

This clone was counted once. The chain links TRBV6-2 or TRBV6-3 to TRBJ2-7; the match to TRBD2 covers 8 bases. In germline, CDR1 is MNHEY, CDR2 SVGEGT. With 0 bases clipped from V and 4 bases from J, the junction kept 5 bases outside the gene matches. This CDR3 is built from 15 residues. CDR3 sequence reads: CASSYSGTRGYEQYF. The CDR3 DNA reads as TGTGCCAGCAGTTACTCCGGGACTAGAGGATACGAGCAGTACTTC.

The chain links TRBV19 to TRBJ2-7; D possibly corresponds to TRBD1 (6 bases). CDR1 is LNHDA, CDR2 SQIVND, per germline (reference sequence). CDR3 length equals 13 residues. The V gene lost 6 bases and the J gene lost 5 bases, with 14 bases spanning the gap. This chain's CDR3 is CASRSQGRNEQYF. The CDR3 nucleotides are TGTGCCAGTAGATCCCAGGGGCGCAACGAGCAGTACTTC.

The chain has TRBV25-1 and TRBJ2-1, with a weak D call TRBD2 (5 bases). The CDR3 runs 18 residues. Germline-derived CDR1 and CDR2 are MGHDK and SYGVNS. V lost 2 bases, J lost 12 bases, and 29 bases lay in between. The CDR3 DNA sequence: TGTGCCAGCAGTGAAGGGCGCACTGAGGGCCCCCTTACCCCTACGCAGTTCTTC. Its protein product is CASSEGRTEGPLTPTQFF.